Below are 8 T cell receptor beta chains sequenced from a single sample in a study of PD-L1 blockade in urothelial cancer. The time point was: pretreatment peripheral blood. Method: immunoSEQ multiplex PCR; TCRdb's copy keeps in-frame clones and lacks some. The data show tens of thousands of clones, with approximately 80% seen just once and 6.5% to 8.5% held by the top ten. Sequencing used PBMCs, obtained around atezolizumab (anti-PD-L1) treatment. The receptors here all came from a man in his 60s with urothelial cancer.

The chain carries TRBV5-4 and TRBJ2-5; TRBD2 aligns across 8 bases. Losses at the gene ends were 3 bases for V and 2 bases for J; bases not matched to a gene: 6. Germline V gives CDR1 SGHNT, CDR2 YYREEE (reference sequence). The CDR3 sequence is 15 residues long. In DNA form, the CDR3 reads TGTGCCAGCAGCTCGGGAGGGGGAGGTCAAGAGACCCAGTACTTC. It is translated as CASSSGGGGQETQYF.

This clone was detected a few times. The rearrangement links TRBV19 to TRBJ2-3; possibly TRBD2 for D (6 bases). Germline CDR1 LNHDA, CDR2 SQIVND (reference sequence). V lost 4 bases and J lost 2, with 13 bases in between. This CDR3 region has 15 residues. CDR3 coding DNA: TGTGCCAGTAGTAACGAGGCGGGGAACACAGATACGCAGTATTTT. This gives the protein CASSNEAGNTDTQYF.

The chain joins TRBV6-1 to TRBJ1-5; D gene uncertain. Deletions cut 7 bases from V and 0 bases from J, with 10 bases between. Germline CDR1 and CDR2: MNHNS and SASEGT. The CDR3 loop spans 14 amino acids. The CDR3 here is CASNIGSSNQPQHF. The CDR3 nucleotides are TGTGCCAGCAATATTGGCAGTAGCAATCAGCCCCAGCATTTT.

This chain links TRBV11-2 with TRBJ2-3; 12 bases are a match to TRBD2. The germline CDR1 and CDR2 sequences are SGHAT and FQNNGV. The CDR3 has 16 amino acids. The V and J ends lost 3 bases and 2 bases, in that order; junction bases with no gene match: 3. CDR3 in amino acids: CASSFTSGGFTDTQYF. As DNA, the CDR3 is TGTGCCAGCAGCTTTACTAGCGGGGGGTTCACAGATACGCAGTATTTT. Looking up the rest from reference TRBV11-2 and TRBJ2-3 gives the full variable domain: EAGVAQSPRYKIIEKRQSVAFWCNPISGHATLYWYQQILGQGPKLLIQFQNNGVVDDSQLPKDRFSAERLKGVDSTLKIQPAKLEDSAVYLCASSFTSGGFTDTQYFGPGTRLTVL.

The chain links TRBV6-1 to TRBJ2-1; TRBD2 agrees at 12 bases. V shed 10 bases and J 8 bases; nucleotides not matched to a gene: 6. The CDR3 contains 13 residues. Germline CDR1 and CDR2: MNHNS and SASEGT. The CDR3 protein is CATLAGGPDEQFF. The DNA of the CDR3 is TGTGCCACCCTAGCGGGGGGGCCCGATGAGCAGTTCTTC.

The V and J genes are TRBV6-5 and TRBJ1-3, with a possible D match to TRBD1 (6 bases). The CDR3 runs to 15 residues. Germline loops: CDR1 MNHEY, CDR2 SVGAGI. Trimming removed 0 bases from V and 7 bases from J, with 13 bases in between. CDR3 sequence reads: CASSYSGEGENTIYF. CDR3 in DNA: TGTGCCAGCAGTTACTCTGGCGAGGGGGAGAACACCATATATTTT.

CDR3: CASSLAGNTGELFF. The CDR3 DNA follows: TGTGCCAGCAGCTTGGCGGGGAACACCGGGGAGCTGTTTTTT. The rearrangement uses TRBV5-4 and TRBJ2-2; D unresolved. The length of the CDR3 is 14 residues. Looked up from germline, CDR1 is SGHNT and CDR2 is YYREEE (reference sequence). V was clipped by 0 bases and J by 1 base, with 4 bases between them.

This clone appeared once. The chain employs TRBV19 and TRBJ2-2; 8 nucleotides align to TRBD1. Germline loops: CDR1 LNHDA, CDR2 SQIVND (reference sequence). J was trimmed by 6 bases and V by 4 bases; bases with no gene match: 4. The length of the CDR3 is 14 residues. The CDR3 spells CASSRGQASGELFF. The CDR3 DNA reads TGTGCCAGTAGTAGGGGACAGGCTTCCGGGGAGCTGTTTTTT.